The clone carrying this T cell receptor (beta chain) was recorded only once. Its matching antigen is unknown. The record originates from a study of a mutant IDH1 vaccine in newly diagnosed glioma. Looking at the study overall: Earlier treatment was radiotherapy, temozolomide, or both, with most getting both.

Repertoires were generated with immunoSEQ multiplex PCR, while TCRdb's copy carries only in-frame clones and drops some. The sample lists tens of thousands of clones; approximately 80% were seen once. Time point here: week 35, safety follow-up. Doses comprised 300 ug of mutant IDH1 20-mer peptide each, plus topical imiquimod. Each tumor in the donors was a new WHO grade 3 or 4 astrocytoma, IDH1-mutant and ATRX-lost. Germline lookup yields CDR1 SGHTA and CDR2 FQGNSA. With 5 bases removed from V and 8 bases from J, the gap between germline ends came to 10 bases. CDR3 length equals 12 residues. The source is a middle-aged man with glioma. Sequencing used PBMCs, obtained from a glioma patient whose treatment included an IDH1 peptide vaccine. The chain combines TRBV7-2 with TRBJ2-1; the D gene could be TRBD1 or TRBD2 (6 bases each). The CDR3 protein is CASSAGGYEQFF. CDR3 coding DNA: TGTGCCAGCAGCGCCGGGGGCTATGAGCAGTTCTTC.